These 14 T cell receptor beta chains share one sample of origin, sequenced in a study of cytomegalovirus exposure and HLA in healthy donors. In the PCR, 60 Vbeta and 13 Jbeta primers were used. The method was immunoSEQ multiplex PCR; TCRdb's version includes in-frame clones alone and lacks a portion of them. The table has roughly 190,000 clones, about 81% seen once; the top ten hold about 1.7%. Specimen: PBMCs. These receptors were collected from a man younger than 35 in good health and CMV-seronegative.

There are a few counts of this clone. The gene calls are TRBV5-4 and TRBJ2-5, with a possible D match to TRBD2 (5 bases). V was shortened by 1 base and J by 4 bases, with 8 bases between the two germline ends. This CDR3 is built from 13 residues. Germline CDR1 and CDR2: SGHNT and YYREEE (reference sequence). CDR3 DNA sequence: TGTGCCAGCAGCTTGCCTAGCTCAGAGACCCAGTACTTC. Translating it yields CASSLPSSETQYF.

This chain uses TRBV18 with TRBJ1-1; tentatively, D is TRBD1 (5 bases). Germline V gene lookup returns CDR1 KGHSH and CDR2 LQKENI. CDR3 length: 14 amino acids. Trimming took 6 bases from V and 1 from J, leaving 12 bases between them. The CDR3 sequence: CASSQTRGNTEAFF. DNA of the CDR3: TGTGCCAGCTCTCAGACTAGGGGGAACACTGAAGCTTTCTTT.

The V gene is TRBV5-4, the J gene TRBJ2-7, with 9 bases identical to TRBD1. Germline V gene sequence: CDR1 SGHNT, CDR2 YYREEE (reference sequence). This CDR3 spans 13 amino acids. J lost 7 bases, V lost 4 bases, and 6 bases had no gene match. CDR3 bases: TGTGCCAGCAGCCCCGGGACAGGGAGGGAGCAGTACTTC. Protein: CASSPGTGREQYF.

The chain employs TRBV5-4 and TRBJ2-7, with D possibly being TRBD1 (6 bases). The CDR3 loop spans 15 amino acids. Germline V gene lookup returns CDR1 SGHNT and CDR2 YYREEE (reference sequence). V lost 4 bases, J lost 3 bases, and 17 bases lay in between. The CDR3, as DNA: TGTGCCAGCAGCAAAGGACAGACCTCCTTCTACGAGCAGTACTTC. This codes for CASSKGQTSFYEQYF.

The CDR3 loop reads CASSVDGNRDEQYF. The CDR3 nucleotides are TGTGCCAGCAGCGTAGACGGGAACCGAGACGAGCAGTACTTC. This sequence joins TRBV9 and TRBJ2-7, with D perhaps TRBD2 (5 bases). This CDR3 is 14 amino acids long. The germline V gene has CDR1 SGDLS and CDR2 YYNGEE. V shed 0 bases and J shed 5 bases, with 12 bases lying between them. The variable domain in full, with the rest retrieved from reference TRBV9 and TRBJ2-7, is DSGVTQTPKHLITATGQRVTLRCSPRSGDLSVYWYQQSLDQGLQFLIQYYNGEERAKGNILERFSAQQFPDLHSELNLSSLELGDSALYFCASSVDGNRDEQYFGPGTRLTVT.

A few counts support this clone. The CDR3 nucleotides are TGTGCCAGCAGCGTAGGGGACAGGGGGCGATATGATGAAGCTTTCTTT. Protein product: CASSVGDRGRYDEAFF. The chain couples TRBV9 to TRBJ1-1; 12 bases are shared with TRBD1. Trimming took 0 bases from V and 7 from J; bases not matched to a gene: 7. The CDR3 is 16 amino acids. Germline assignment: CDR1 SGDLS and CDR2 YYNGEE.

The chain is built from TRBV13 and TRBJ2-7; unclear D gene. The germline V and J ends were trimmed by 6 bases and 1 base, with 10 bases remaining between them. Germline V gives CDR1 PRHDT, CDR2 FYEKMQ (reference sequence). The CDR3 has 13 residues. CDR3 protein: CASSTTSSYEQYF. CDR3 coding DNA: TGTGCCAGCAGTACGACTTCGTCCTACGAGCAGTACTTC.

The J gene is TRBJ2-5, the V gene TRBV7-9, with 14 bases matching TRBD2. V was clipped by 5 bases and J by 5 bases; unmatched bases: 7. Germline-derived CDR1 and CDR2 are SEHNR and FQNEAQ (reference sequence). This CDR3 is built from 16 residues. This chain's CDR3 is CASSRGTSGSGETQYF. CDR3 coding DNA: TGTGCCAGCAGCCGGGGGACTAGCGGGAGTGGGGAGACCCAGTACTTC.

The V gene is TRBV11-1, the J gene TRBJ1-2; 7 bases fit TRBD1. This CDR3 is 15 amino acids long. V lost 5 bases, J lost 8 bases, and 14 bases stayed unmatched. CDR1 is SGHAT and CDR2 is FQDESV in the germline V gene (reference sequence). The CDR3 is CASSPSPGTVIGYTF. DNA for the CDR3: TGTGCCAGCAGCCCTAGCCCCGGGACAGTCATCGGCTACACCTTC. Full variable domain (rest looked up from reference TRBV11-1 and TRBJ1-2): EAEVAQSPRYKITEKSQAVAFWCDPISGHATLYWYRQILGQGPELLVQFQDESVVDDSQLPKDRFSAERLKGVDSTLKIQPAELGDSAMYLCASSPSPGTVIGYTFGSGTRLTVV.

This chain links TRBV5-6 with TRBJ2-3; TRBD1 aligns across 10 bases. Germline-derived CDR1 and CDR2 are SGHDT and YYEEEE. The CDR3 is 18 residues long. V lost 4 bases, J lost 2 bases, and 13 bases stayed unmatched. The CDR3 bases are TGTGCCAGCAGCCGTAGTCCCGGGACAGGGGCCGACACAGATACGCAGTATTTT. Its protein is CASSRSPGTGADTDTQYF.

This chain links TRBV5-1 with TRBJ2-1, with 7 positions matching TRBD1. Germline CDR1 and CDR2: SGHRS and YFSETQ. Germline trimming cut 1 base from V and 5 bases from J; bases unmatched to any gene: 9. This CDR3 contains 16 residues. The CDR3 coding sequence is TGCGCCAGCAGCTTGACCAACAGGGGTAGCGACAATGAGCAGTTCTTC. Residues: CASSLTNRGSDNEQFF.

The chain joins TRBV5-6 to TRBJ2-7; no clear D. V was cut by 4 bases and J by 0 bases, with 17 bases left in between. The CDR3 is 16 residues long. Per germline, CDR1 SGHDT and CDR2 YYEEEE. Here the CDR3 reads CASSQAAHLNSYEQYF. CDR3 nucleotide sequence: TGTGCCAGCAGCCAGGCTGCACACCTCAACTCCTACGAGCAGTACTTC.

This rearrangement joins TRBV7-2 to TRBJ1-6, with TRBD1 identical over 9 bases. There are 14 residues in the CDR3. CDR1 is SGHTA, CDR2 FQGNSA, per germline. Losses at the gene ends were 5 bases for V and 9 bases for J; bases not matched to a gene: 5. The CDR3 DNA is TGTGCCAGCAGCCTGGGACAGGGCTTTTCACCCCTCCACTTT. It codes for CASSLGQGFSPLHF. The whole variable domain, remainder taken from reference TRBV7-2 and TRBJ1-6, is GAGVSQSPSNKVTEKGKDVELRCDPISGHTALYWYRQSLGQGLEFLIYFQGNSAPDKSGLPSDRFSAERTGGSVSTLTIQRTQQEDSAVYLCASSLGQGFSPLHFGNGTRLTVT.

The J gene is TRBJ2-2, the V gene TRBV7-2; D might be TRBD2 (5 bases). V gave up 3 bases and J gave up 9 bases, with 8 bases separating them. CDR3 length: 12 residues. Looked up from germline, CDR1 is SGHTA and CDR2 is FQGNSA. Here the CDR3 DNA reads TGTGCCAGCAGCTTTGGAGGACGGGAGCTGTTTTTT. Translation gives CASSFGGRELFF.